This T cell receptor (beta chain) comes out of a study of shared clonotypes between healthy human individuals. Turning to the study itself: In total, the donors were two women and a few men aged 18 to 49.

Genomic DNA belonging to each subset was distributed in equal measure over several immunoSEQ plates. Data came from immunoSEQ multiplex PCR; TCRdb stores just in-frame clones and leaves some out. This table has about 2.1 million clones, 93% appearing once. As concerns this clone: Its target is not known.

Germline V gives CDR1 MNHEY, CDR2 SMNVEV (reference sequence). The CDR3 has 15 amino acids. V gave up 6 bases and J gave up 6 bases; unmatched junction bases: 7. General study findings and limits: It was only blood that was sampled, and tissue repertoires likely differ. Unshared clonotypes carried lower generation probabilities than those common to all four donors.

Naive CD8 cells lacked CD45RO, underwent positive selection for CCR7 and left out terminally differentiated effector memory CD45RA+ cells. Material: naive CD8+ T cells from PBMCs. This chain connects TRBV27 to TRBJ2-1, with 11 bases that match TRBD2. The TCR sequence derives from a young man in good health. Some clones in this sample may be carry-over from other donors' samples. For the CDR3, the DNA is TGTGCCAGCAGCGAGACTAGCGGGACATCCAATGAGCAGTTCTTC. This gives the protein CASSETSGTSNEQFF.